This T cell receptor (beta chain) is from a study of CXCR3-negative and CXCR3-positive naive CD8 T cells. Whole-study context: The dataset comprises about 135 million TRB reads in total, with about 1.5 +/- 0.3 million reads per library. Findings and caveats of the study: No difference in surface CD5 was seen between naive subsets, and TCR strength was inferred from TRB CDR3 properties. Similar TRBV-TRBJ gene usage was seen in naive CXCR3-negative and CXCR3-positive cells, but not in memory cells.

CDR3 size: 14 residues. Germline values: CDR1 LNHNV, CDR2 YYDKDF (reference sequence). cDNA libraries for TRB were generated by 5' RACE incorporating UMI labels. TCRdb derives one entry per CDR3 protein from the 5' RACE reads, leaving out DNA. The repertoire table contains 30,000 to 40,000 distinct CDR3 sequences. As for this clonotype: Its target is not known.

Source material: memory CD8+ T cells from blood. J is TRBJ1-5 and V is TRBV15. The sequence came from a human donor in good health. Some clones in this sample may be carry-over from other donors' samples. CDR3 region: CATSRDRGVQPQHF.